These T cell receptor beta chains were read from a single sample in a study of a mutant IDH1 vaccine in newly diagnosed glioma. Their antigens are not known. The protocol was immunoSEQ multiplex PCR, while the TCRdb copy is restricted to in-frame clones and leaves out a portion. The table includes around 50,000 clones, roughly 84% detected once. Sequenced here: PBMCs, sampled from a glioma patient whose treatment included an IDH1 peptide vaccine. The source is a man in his forties with glioma. Both conserved end residues are part of each CDR3. D genes are given only for firm matches. Clone size, where shown, is once, few, many, or a class for clones that have expanded.

TRBJ1-3 | - | TRBV2 | - | CASSEAWRSSGNTIYF | TGTGCCAGCAGTGAAGCTTGGCGGTCGTCTGGAAACACCATATATTTT
TRBJ2-5 | - | TRBV4-2 | - | CASSQEATNTYQETQYF | TGTGCCAGCAGCCAAGAGGCGACCAACACTTACCAAGAGACCCAGTACTTC
TRBJ2-1 | - | TRBV5-1 | - | CASSGLLGDEQFF | TGCGCCAGCTCTGGGCTCTTGGGGGATGAGCAGTTCTTC
TRBJ1-1 | - | TRBV7-2 | - | CASSLVRGSFLEAFF | TGTGCCAGCAGCTTAGTCAGGGGCAGCTTTTTGGAAGCTTTCTTT
TRBJ1-6 | - | TRBV6-1 | - | CASSEYGFPNSPLHF | TGTGCCAGCAGTGAATATGGGTTCCCCAATTCACCCCTCCACTTT
TRBJ2-7 | - | TRBV27 | - | CASSLSGAPYEQYF | TGTGCTAGCAGTTTATCAGGGGCCCCCTACGAGCAGTACTTC
TRBJ2-5 | - | TRBV19 | - | CASSRGDKQETQYF | TGTGCCAGTAGTCGGGGCGACAAACAAGAGACCCAGTACTTC
TRBJ1-5 | - | TRBV4-1 | - | CASSQDWEQPQHF | TGCGCCAGCAGCCAAGACTGGGAGCAGCCCCAGCATTTT
TRBJ2-7 | - | TRBV5-6 | TRBD2 | CASSPGGGSSYEQYF | TGTGCCAGCAGCCCCGGGGGGGGTAGCTCCTACGAGCAGTACTTC
TRBJ1-1 | - | TRBV5-1 | - | CASSPAGDTEAFF | TGCGCCAGTAGCCCCGCTGGGGATACTGAAGCTTTCTTT
TRBJ2-5 | - | TRBV7-9 | - | CASTPGRTQETQYF | TGTGCCAGCACCCCGGGACGGACCCAAGAGACCCAGTACTTC
TRBJ2-7 | - | TRBV25-1 | - | CASSPGFGAYEQYF | TGTGCCAGTTCTCCAGGATTTGGGGCCTACGAGCAGTACTTC
TRBJ2-3 | - | TRBV5-1 | - | CASSSGTDTQYF | TGCGCCAGCAGCTCCGGGACCGATACGCAGTATTTT
TRBJ2-7 | - | TRBV5-1 | TRBD1 | CASSADRGAPYEQYF | TGCGCCAGCAGCGCCGACAGGGGCGCTCCCTACGAGCAGTACTTC
TRBJ1-5 | - | TRBV4-1 | - | CASSIHHGNQPQHF | TGCGCCAGCAGCATCCACCATGGCAATCAGCCCCAGCATTTT
TRBJ2-3 | - | TRBV4-2 | TRBD1 | CASSRDRDSRRDTQYF | TGTGCCAGCAGCCGCGACCGGGACAGCCGCAGGGATACGCAGTATTTT
TRBJ1-1 | - | TRBV10-1 | - | CASSDPSTEAFF | TGCGCCAGCAGTGACCCTAGCACTGAAGCTTTCTTT
TRBJ2-7 | - | TRBV30 | - | CAWSKAYEQYF | TGTGCCTGGAGTAAGGCCTACGAGCAGTACTTC
TRBJ1-5 | few | TRBV19 | - | CASRPLLRGSNQPQHF | TGTGCCAGTAGACCCCTCTTACGGGGTAGCAATCAGCCCCAGCATTTT
TRBJ2-3 | - | TRBV19 | TRBD2 | CASSISAGGPIQYF | TGTGCCAGTAGTATCTCAGCGGGGGGCCCAATCCAGTATTTT
TRBJ2-7 | - | TRBV4-1 | - | CASSQYEHLYEQYF | TGCGCCAGCAGCCAATATGAACACCTCTACGAGCAGTACTTC
TRBJ2-2 | - | TRBV11-1 | TRBD1 | CASSPQGTGINGELFF | TGTGCCAGCAGCCCCCAGGGGACAGGGATCAACGGGGAGCTGTTTTTT
TRBJ1-1 | - | TRBV10-3 | - | CATSLGTEAFF | TGTGCCACCTCCCTGGGCACTGAAGCTTTCTTT
TRBJ1-1 | - | TRBV7-8 | TRBD1 | CASSSQTGPTEAFF | TGTGCCAGCAGCTCTCAGACAGGGCCCACTGAAGCTTTCTTT
TRBJ2-1 | - | TRBV7-9 | - | CASSLALGLVHEQFF | TGTGCCAGCAGCTTAGCGCTGGGCCTGGTCCATGAGCAGTTCTTC
TRBJ1-2 | - | TRBV2 | TRBD1 | CASTPWGTGAPAGGYTF | TGTGCCAGCACCCCCTGGGGGACAGGGGCGCCTGCTGGGGGCTACACCTTC
TRBJ1-2 | - | TRBV5-1 | - | CASSTGQQANYGYTF | TGCGCCAGCAGCACCGGCCAACAGGCTAACTATGGCTACACCTTC
TRBJ2-7 | - | TRBV4-1 | - | CASSPRQAYDEQYF | TGCGCCAGCAGCCCACGACAGGCTTATGACGAGCAGTACTTC
TRBJ1-1 | once | TRBV5-1 | - | CASSRWGGTEAFF | TGCGCCAGCAGCCGTTGGGGGGGTACTGAAGCTTTCTTT
TRBJ1-1 | - | TRBV11-2 | TRBD1 | CASSIQGFTGEAFF | TGTGCCAGCAGCATACAGGGGTTTACTGGTGAAGCTTTCTTT
TRBJ1-3 | - | TRBV19 | - | CASSFRNQRSSGNTIYF | TGTGCCAGTAGTTTCCGCAACCAAAGAAGCTCTGGAAACACCATATATTTT
TRBJ2-3 | - | TRBV5-1 | TRBD1 | CASSTGQGKDTQYF | TGCGCCAGCAGCACCGGACAGGGGAAAGATACGCAGTATTTT
TRBJ2-1 | - | TRBV6-1 | - | CASSEVGNNEQFF | TGTGCCAGCAGTGAAGTGGGTAACAATGAGCAGTTCTTC
TRBJ1-5 | - | TRBV2 | - | CASSGQGYQPQHF | TGTGCCAGCAGTGGGCAGGGGTATCAGCCCCAGCATTTT
TRBJ2-7 | - | TRBV5-1 | TRBD2 | CASRASGGAYEQYF | TGCGCCAGCAGGGCTAGCGGGGGGGCCTACGAGCAGTACTTC
TRBJ2-7 | - | TRBV18 | TRBD2 | CASSPAGVGTDSYEQYF | TGTGCCAGCTCTCCCGCGGGGGTTGGGACCGACTCCTACGAGCAGTACTTC
TRBJ1-5 | - | TRBV19 | - | CASSIDTAGRQPQHF | TGTGCCAGTAGTATTGACACGGCGGGAAGGCAGCCCCAGCATTTT
TRBJ1-6 | - | TRBV11-3 | - | CASSRRTAKNSPLHF | TGTGCCAGCAGCCGTAGGACAGCTAAGAATTCACCCCTCCACTTT
TRBJ1-5 | - | TRBV15 | TRBD1 | CATSTDREANQPQHF | TGTGCCACCAGCACTGACAGGGAGGCTAATCAGCCCCAGCATTTT
TRBJ2-5 | - | TRBV10-2 | - | CASSESRETQYF | TGCGCCAGCAGTGAGTCAAGGGAGACCCAGTACTTC
TRBJ2-7 | - | TRBV19 | TRBD1 | CASSITGDYEQYF | TGTGCCAGTAGTATAACAGGGGACTACGAGCAGTACTTC
TRBJ2-3 | - | TRBV4-2 | TRBD2 | CASSHPLAGAPSPTDTQYF | TGTGCCAGCAGCCATCCACTAGCGGGGGCCCCTAGCCCCACAGATACGCAGTATTTT